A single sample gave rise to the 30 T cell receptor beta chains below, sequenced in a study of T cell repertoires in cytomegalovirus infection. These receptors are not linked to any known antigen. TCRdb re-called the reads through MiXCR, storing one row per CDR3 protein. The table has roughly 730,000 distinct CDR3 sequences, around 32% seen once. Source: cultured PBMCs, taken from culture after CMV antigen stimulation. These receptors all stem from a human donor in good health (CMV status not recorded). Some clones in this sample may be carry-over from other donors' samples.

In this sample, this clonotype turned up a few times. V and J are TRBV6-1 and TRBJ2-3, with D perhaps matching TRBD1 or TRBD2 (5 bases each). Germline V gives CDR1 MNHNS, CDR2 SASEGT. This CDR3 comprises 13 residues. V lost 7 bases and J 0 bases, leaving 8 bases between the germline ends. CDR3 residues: CASNRDSTDTQYF. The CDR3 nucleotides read TGTGCCAGCAACCGGGACAGCACAGATACGCAGTATTTT.

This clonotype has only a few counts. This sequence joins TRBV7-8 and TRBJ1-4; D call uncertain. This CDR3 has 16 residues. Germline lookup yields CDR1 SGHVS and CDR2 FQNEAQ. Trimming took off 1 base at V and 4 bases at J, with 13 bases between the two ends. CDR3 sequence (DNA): TGTGCCAGCAGCTTAGTCTCCACAGCATTTAATGAAAAACTGTTTTTT. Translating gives CASSLVSTAFNEKLFF.

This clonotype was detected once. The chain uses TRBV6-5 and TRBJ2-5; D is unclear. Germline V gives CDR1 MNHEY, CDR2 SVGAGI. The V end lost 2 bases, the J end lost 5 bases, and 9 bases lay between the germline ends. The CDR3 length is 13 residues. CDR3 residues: CASSYRLGETQYF. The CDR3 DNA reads TGTGCCAGCAGTTACCGGTTGGGGGAGACCCAGTACTTC.

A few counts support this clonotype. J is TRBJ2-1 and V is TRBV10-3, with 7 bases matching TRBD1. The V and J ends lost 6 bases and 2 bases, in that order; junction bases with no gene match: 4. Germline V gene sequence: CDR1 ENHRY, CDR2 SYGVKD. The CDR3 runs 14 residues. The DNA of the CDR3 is TGTGCCATCAGCAGACAGGGTGCCTACAATGAGCAGTTCTTC. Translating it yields CAISRQGAYNEQFF.

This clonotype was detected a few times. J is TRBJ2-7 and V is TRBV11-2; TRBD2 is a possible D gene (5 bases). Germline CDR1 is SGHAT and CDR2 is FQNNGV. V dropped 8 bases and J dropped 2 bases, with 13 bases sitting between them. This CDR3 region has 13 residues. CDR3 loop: CASGPLRAYEQYF. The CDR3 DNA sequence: TGTGCCAGCGGGCCCTTGAGGGCCTACGAGCAGTACTTC. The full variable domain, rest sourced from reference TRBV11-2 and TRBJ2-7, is EAGVAQSPRYKIIEKRQSVAFWCNPISGHATLYWYQQILGQGPKLLIQFQNNGVVDDSQLPKDRFSAERLKGVDSTLKIQPAKLEDSAVYLCASGPLRAYEQYFGPGTRLTVT.

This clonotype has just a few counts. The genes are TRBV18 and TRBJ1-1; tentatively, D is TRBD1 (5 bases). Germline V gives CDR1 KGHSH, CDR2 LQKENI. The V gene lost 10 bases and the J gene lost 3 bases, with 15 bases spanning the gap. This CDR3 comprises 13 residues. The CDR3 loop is CATRPGGYTEAFF. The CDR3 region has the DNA TGTGCCACCCGCCCCGGGGGGTACACTGAAGCTTTCTTT.

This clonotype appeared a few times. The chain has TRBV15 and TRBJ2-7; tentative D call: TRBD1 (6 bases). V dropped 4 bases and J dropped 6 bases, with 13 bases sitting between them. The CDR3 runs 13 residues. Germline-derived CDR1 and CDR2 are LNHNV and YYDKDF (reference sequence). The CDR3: CATSKTGEIEQYF. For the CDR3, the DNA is TGTGCCACCAGCAAGACAGGCGAGATCGAGCAGTACTTC.

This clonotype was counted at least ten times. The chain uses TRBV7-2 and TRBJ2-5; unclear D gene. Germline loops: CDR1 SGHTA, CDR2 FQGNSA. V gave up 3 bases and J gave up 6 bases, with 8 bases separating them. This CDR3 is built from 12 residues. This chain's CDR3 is CASSFAYQTQYF. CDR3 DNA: TGTGCCAGCAGCTTTGCCTATCAGACCCAGTACTTC.

The CDR3 reads CSASADRYRNQPQHF. In DNA, the CDR3 is TGCAGTGCTAGCGCAGACCGATACCGTAATCAGCCCCAGCATTTT. The chain uses TRBV20-1 and TRBJ1-5, with D unclear. This CDR3 spans 15 amino acids. V shed 3 bases and J shed 4 bases, with 16 bases lying between them. Germline V gene data show CDR1 as DFQATT and CDR2 as SNEGSKA (reference sequence).

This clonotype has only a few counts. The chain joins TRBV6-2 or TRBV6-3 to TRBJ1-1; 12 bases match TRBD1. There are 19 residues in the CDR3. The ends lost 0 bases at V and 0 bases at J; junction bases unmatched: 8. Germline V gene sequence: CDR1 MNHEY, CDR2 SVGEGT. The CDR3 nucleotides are TGTGCCAGCAGTTACTCTCTGGGGACAGGGGGCTTCATGAACACTGAAGCTTTCTTT. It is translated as CASSYSLGTGGFMNTEAFF.

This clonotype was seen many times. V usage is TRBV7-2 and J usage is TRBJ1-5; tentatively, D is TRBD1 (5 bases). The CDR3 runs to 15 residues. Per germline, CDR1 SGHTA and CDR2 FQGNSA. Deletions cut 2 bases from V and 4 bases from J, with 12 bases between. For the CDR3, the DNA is TGTGCCAGCAGCTTACTATTAAGGGGAAATCAGCCCCAGCATTTT. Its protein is CASSLLLRGNQPQHF.

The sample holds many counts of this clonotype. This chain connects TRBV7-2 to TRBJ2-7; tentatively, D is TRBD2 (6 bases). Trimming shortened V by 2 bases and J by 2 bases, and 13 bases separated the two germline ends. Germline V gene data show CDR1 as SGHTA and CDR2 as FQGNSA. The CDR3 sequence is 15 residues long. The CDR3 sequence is CASSLFRGTTYEQYF. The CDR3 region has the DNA TGTGCCAGCAGCTTATTCCGGGGGACCACCTACGAGCAGTACTTC.

CDR3 loop: CAISGGQGYNEQFF. The CDR3 DNA sequence: TGTGCCATCAGTGGGGGACAGGGTTACAATGAGCAGTTCTTC. The chain links TRBV10-3 to TRBJ2-1, with 9 bases fitting TRBD1. The CDR3 length is 14 residues. Germline CDR1 and CDR2: ENHRY and SYGVKD. J lost 4 bases, V lost 4 bases, and 2 bases had no gene match.

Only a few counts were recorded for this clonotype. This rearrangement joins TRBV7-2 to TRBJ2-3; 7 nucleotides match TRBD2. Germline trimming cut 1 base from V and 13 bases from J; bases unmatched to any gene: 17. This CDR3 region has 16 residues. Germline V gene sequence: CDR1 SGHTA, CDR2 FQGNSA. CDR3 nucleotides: TGTGCCAGCAGCTTAGTCGGGGGGACTTCACAGATTCTGGAGTATTTT. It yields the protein CASSLVGGTSQILEYF.

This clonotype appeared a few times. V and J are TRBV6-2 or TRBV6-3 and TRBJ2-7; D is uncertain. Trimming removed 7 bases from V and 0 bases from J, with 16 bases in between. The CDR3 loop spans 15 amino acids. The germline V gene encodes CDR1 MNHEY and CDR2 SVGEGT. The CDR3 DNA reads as TGTGCCAGCACCCAGTCCCGACTCGCCTCCTACGAGCAGTACTTC. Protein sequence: CASTQSRLASYEQYF.

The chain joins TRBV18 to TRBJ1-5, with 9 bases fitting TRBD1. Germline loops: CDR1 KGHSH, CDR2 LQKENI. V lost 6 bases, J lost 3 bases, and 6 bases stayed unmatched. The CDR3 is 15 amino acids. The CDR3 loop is CASSPTGGVNQPQHF. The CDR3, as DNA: TGTGCCAGCTCCCCTACAGGGGGCGTCAATCAGCCCCAGCATTTT.

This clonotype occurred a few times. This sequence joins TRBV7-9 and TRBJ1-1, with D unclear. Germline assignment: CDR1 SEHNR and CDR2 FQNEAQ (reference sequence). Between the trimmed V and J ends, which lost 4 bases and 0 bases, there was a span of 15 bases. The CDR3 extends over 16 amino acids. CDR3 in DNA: TGTGCCAGCAGCTCAAAACTGGGGAGTATGAACACTGAAGCTTTCTTT. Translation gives CASSSKLGSMNTEAFF.

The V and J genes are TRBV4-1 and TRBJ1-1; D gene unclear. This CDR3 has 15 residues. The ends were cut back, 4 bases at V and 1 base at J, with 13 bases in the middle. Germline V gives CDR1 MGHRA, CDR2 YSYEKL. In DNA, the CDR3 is TGCGCCAGCAGCCCCCCCCAGTCACCGAACACTGAAGCTTTCTTT. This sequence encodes CASSPPQSPNTEAFF.

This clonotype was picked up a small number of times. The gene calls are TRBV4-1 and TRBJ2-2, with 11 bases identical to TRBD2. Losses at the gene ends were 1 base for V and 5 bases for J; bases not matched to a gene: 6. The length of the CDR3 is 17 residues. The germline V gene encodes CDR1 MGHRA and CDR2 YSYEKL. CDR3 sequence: CASSQGTGTSGTGELFF. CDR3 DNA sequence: TGCGCCAGCAGCCAAGGAACCGGGACTAGCGGTACCGGGGAGCTGTTTTTT.

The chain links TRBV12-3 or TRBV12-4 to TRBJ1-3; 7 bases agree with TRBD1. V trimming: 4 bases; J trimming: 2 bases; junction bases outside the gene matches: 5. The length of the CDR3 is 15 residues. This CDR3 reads CASSWSQGAGNTIYF. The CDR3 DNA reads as TGTGCCAGCAGTTGGTCCCAGGGGGCTGGAAACACCATATATTTT.

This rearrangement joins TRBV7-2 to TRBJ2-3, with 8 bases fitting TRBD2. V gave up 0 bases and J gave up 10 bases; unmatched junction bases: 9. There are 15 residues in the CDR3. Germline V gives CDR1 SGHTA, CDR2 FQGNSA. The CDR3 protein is CASSLARPRTSSQYF. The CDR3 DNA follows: TGTGCCAGCAGCTTAGCCCGCCCGAGGACTAGCTCGCAGTATTTT.

CDR3 in DNA: TGTGCCAGCAGCCCTTCCCACTCTGGAAACACCATATATTTT. Amino acid sequence: CASSPSHSGNTIYF. The chain has TRBV3-1 and TRBJ1-3; D unclear. V lost 4 bases and J 0 bases, leaving 7 bases between the germline ends. Germline V gene sequence: CDR1 LGHDT, CDR2 YNNKEL (reference sequence). The CDR3 length is 14 residues.

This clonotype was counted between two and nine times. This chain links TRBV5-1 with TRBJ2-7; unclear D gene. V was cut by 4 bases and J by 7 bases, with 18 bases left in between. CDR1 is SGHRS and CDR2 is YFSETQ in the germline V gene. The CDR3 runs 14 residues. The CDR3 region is CASSPQTPPVEQYF. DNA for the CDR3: TGCGCCAGCAGCCCCCAGACTCCACCGGTGGAGCAGTACTTC.

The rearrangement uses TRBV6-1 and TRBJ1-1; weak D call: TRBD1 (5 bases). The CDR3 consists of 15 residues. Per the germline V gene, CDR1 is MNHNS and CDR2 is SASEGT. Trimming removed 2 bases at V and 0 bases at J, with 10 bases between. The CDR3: CASSEWAGLNTEAFF. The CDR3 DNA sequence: TGTGCCAGCAGTGAATGGGCAGGGTTGAACACTGAAGCTTTCTTT.

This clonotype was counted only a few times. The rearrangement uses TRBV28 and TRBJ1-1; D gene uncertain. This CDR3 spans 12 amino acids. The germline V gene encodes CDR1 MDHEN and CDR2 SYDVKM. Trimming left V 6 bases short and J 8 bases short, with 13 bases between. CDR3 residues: CASRLGGLEAFF. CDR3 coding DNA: TGTGCCAGCAGACTGGGCGGATTAGAAGCTTTCTTT.

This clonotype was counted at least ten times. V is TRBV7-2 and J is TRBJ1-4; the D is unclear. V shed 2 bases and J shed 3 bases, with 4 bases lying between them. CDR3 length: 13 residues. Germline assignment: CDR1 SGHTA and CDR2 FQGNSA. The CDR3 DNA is TGTGCCAGCAGCTTACAGCCTAATGAAAAACTGTTTTTT. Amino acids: CASSLQPNEKLFF.

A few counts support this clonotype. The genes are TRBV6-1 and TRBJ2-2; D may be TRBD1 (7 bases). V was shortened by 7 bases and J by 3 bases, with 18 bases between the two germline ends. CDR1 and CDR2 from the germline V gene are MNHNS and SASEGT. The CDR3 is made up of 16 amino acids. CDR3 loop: CASKVRGVSYTGELFF. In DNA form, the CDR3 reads TGTGCCAGCAAGGTCAGGGGGGTCAGTTACACCGGGGAGCTGTTTTTT.

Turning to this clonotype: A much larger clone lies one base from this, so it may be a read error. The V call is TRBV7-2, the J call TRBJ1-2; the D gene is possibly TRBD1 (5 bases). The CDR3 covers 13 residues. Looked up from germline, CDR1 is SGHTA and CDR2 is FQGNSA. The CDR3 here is CASRSGWGYGYNF. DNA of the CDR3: TGTGCCAGCAGATCAGGCTGGGGCTATGGCTACAACTTC.

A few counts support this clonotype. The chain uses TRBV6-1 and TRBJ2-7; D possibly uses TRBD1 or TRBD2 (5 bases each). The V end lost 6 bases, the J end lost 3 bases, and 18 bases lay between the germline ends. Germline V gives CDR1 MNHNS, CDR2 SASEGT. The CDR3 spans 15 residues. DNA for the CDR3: TGTGCCAGCAGCGCCATAGGGACGGATCTCTACGAGCAGTACTTC. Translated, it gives CASSAIGTDLYEQYF.

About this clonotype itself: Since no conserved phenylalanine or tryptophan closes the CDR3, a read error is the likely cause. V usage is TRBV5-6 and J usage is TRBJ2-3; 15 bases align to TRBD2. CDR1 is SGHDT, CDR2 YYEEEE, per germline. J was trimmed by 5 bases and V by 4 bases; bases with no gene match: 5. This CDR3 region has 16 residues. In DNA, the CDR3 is TGTGCCAGCAGCAGACCGGGACTAGCGGGAGGAGATACGCAGTATGTT. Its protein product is CASSRPGLAGGDTQYV.